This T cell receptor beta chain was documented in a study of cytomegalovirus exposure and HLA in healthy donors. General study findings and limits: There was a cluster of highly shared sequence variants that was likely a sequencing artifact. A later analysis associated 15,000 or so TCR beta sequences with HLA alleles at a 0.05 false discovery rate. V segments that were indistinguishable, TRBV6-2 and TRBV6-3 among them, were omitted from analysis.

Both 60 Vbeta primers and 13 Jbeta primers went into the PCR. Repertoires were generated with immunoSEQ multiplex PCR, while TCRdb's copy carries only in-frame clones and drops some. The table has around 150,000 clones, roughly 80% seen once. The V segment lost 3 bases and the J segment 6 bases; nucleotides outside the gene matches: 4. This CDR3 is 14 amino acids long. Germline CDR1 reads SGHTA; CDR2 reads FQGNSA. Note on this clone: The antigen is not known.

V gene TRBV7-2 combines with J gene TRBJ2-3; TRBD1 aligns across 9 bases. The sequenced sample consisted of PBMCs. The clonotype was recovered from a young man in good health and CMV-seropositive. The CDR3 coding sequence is TGTGCCAGCAGCTTTGGGACAGGGATGGATACGCAGTATTTT. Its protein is CASSFGTGMDTQYF.